This passage covers 8 T cell receptor beta chains from one sample sequenced in a study of shared clonotypes between healthy human individuals. Cells designated naive CD8 were CD45RO-negative and were positively selected for CCR7, with terminally differentiated effector memory CD45RA+ cells excluded. Some clones are missing from TCRdb's copy, which holds only in-frame ones; the method was immunoSEQ multiplex PCR. The sample contains around 650,000 clones, approximately 96% of which appear only once. The sequenced sample consisted of naive CD8+ T cells sorted from blood. The origin of the receptors is a woman between 25 and 40 years old in good health.

V gene TRBV10-3 combines with J gene TRBJ2-5; D possibly uses TRBD1 or TRBD2 (6 bases each). Trimming removed 8 bases at V and 4 bases at J, with 17 bases between. This CDR3 has 14 amino acids. Looked up from germline, CDR1 is ENHRY and CDR2 is SYGVKD. This CDR3 reads CAIGTGAQGETQYF. In nucleotides, the CDR3 is TGTGCCATCGGGACGGGGGCGCAGGGAGAGACCCAGTACTTC.

CDR3 nucleotides: TGTGCCAGCACCGAGGGACTAGCGGAAGAGACCCAGTACTTC. Translated, it gives CASTEGLAEETQYF. The chain joins TRBV9 to TRBJ2-5; 11 bases agree with TRBD2. In germline, CDR1 is SGDLS, CDR2 YYNGEE. The CDR3 loop spans 14 amino acids. Trimming at V came to 6 bases and at J to 3 bases, leaving 4 bases not matched to a gene.

The chain has TRBV6-1 and TRBJ2-7; unclear D gene. This CDR3 spans 15 amino acids. In germline, CDR1 is MNHNS, CDR2 SASEGT. V lost 2 bases and J 2 bases, leaving 13 bases between the germline ends. CDR3 in amino acids: CASSEYVSRTYEQYF. The CDR3 bases are TGTGCCAGCAGTGAATATGTCTCCAGGACCTACGAGCAGTACTTC.

CDR3 in DNA: TGTGCCTGGAGTGTCCATAGCGGGAGGGCCACAGATACGCAGTATTTT. Translated: CAWSVHSGRATDTQYF. The gene calls are TRBV30 and TRBJ2-3, with 11 bases aligning to TRBD2. CDR1 and CDR2 (germline): GTSNPN, SVGIG (reference sequence). With 0 bases clipped from V and 2 bases from J, the junction kept 4 bases outside the gene matches. The CDR3 runs 16 residues.

The chain couples TRBV5-4 to TRBJ1-1; D is possibly TRBD1 (5 bases). Trimming removed 4 bases at V and 7 bases at J, with 14 bases between. The germline CDR1 and CDR2 sequences are SGHNT and YYREEE (reference sequence). The CDR3 is 13 amino acids. This CDR3 reads CASSVQGSLEAFF. The CDR3 nucleotides are TGTGCCAGCAGCGTTCAGGGAAGCCTTGAAGCTTTCTTT.

The chain links TRBV28 to TRBJ2-7; perhaps TRBD2 as D (5 bases). Germline V gene data show CDR1 as MDHEN and CDR2 as SYDVKM. Trimming pared 2 bases from V and 3 bases from J, leaving 14 bases between. The CDR3 contains 15 residues. This CDR3 is CASSLRTGWNYEQYF. The CDR3 DNA follows: TGTGCCAGCAGTTTACGTACGGGATGGAACTACGAGCAGTACTTC.

CDR3 amino acids: CASSFPGEWGTQYF. The CDR3 DNA reads as TGTGCCAGCAGCTTCCCGGGAGAGTGGGGGACCCAGTACTTC. This chain joins TRBV5-4 and TRBJ2-5; tentatively, D is TRBD2 (6 bases). CDR1 is SGHNT and CDR2 is YYREEE in the germline V gene (reference sequence). This CDR3 has 14 amino acids. Trimming removed 2 bases from V and 7 bases from J, with 15 bases in between. Combining the CDR3 with reference TRBV5-4 and TRBJ2-5 gives the whole variable domain ETGVTQSPTHLIKTRGQQVTLRCSSQSGHNTVSWYQQALGQGPQFIFQYYREEENGRGNFPPRFSGLQFPNYSSELNVNALELDDSALYLCASSFPGEWGTQYFGPGTRLLVL.

The gene calls are TRBV7-2 and TRBJ2-7; 11 bases map to TRBD2. The CDR3 runs to 16 residues. Germline V gene lookup returns CDR1 SGHTA and CDR2 FQGNSA. The V and J ends lost 0 bases and 3 bases, in that order; junction bases with no gene match: 4. CDR3 coding DNA: TGTGCCAGCAGCTTAGCGGGGACTAGCGGATACTACGAGCAGTACTTC. It translates to CASSLAGTSGYYEQYF.